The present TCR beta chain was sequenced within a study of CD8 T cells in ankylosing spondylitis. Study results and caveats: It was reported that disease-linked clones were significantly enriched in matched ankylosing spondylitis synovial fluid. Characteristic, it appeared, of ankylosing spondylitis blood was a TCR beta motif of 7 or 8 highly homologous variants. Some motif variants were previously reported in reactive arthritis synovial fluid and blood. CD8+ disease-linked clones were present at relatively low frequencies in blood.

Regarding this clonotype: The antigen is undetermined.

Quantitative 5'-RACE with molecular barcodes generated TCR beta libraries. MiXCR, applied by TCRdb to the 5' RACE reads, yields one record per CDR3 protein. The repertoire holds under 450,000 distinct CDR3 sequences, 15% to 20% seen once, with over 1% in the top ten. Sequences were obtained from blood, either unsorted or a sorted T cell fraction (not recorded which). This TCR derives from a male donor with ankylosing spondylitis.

CDR3 bases: TGTGCCAGCAGGCACAGGGATCCCGGGCATGAAGCTTTCTTT. Translation gives CASRHRDPGHEAFF. The chain recombines TRBV3-1 with TRBJ1-1; TRBD1 is a possible D gene (6 bases). V lost 6 bases to trimming and J lost 7 bases, with 18 bases between them. CDR3 length: 14 residues. Germline V gene sequence: CDR1 LGHDT, CDR2 YNNKEL (reference sequence). The full variable domain, in which reference TRBV3-1 and TRBJ1-1 provide the parts outside the CDR3, is DTAVSQTPKYLVTQMGNDKSIKCEQNLGHDTMYWYKQDSKKFLKIMFSYNNKELIINETVPNRFSPKSPDKAHLNLHINSLELGDSAVYFCASRHRDPGHEAFFGQGTRLTVV.